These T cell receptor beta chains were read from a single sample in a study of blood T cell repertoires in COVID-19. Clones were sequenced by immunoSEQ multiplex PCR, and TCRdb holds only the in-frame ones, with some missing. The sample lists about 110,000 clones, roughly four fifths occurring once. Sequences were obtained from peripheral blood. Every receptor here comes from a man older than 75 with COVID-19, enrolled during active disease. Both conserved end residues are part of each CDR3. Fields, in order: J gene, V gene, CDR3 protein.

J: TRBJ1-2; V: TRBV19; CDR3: CASSIGGQGNYGYTF
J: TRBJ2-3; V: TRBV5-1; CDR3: CASSRRDTDTQYF
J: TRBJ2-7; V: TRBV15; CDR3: CATSRVGSGTSGRPISYEQYF
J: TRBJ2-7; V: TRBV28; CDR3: CASSFPPGGGYEQYF
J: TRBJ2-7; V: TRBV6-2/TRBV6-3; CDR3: CASSYRGQGSYEQYF
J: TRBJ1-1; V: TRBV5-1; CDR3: CASSETGGEAFF
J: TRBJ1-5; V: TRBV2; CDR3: CASSGATGAGQPQHF
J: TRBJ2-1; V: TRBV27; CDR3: CASSTPKAGDEQFF
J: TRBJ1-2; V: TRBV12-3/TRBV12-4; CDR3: CASRGQGASGYTF
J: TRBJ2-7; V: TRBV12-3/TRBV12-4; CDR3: CASSPTAHEQYF